This T cell receptor beta chain originates from a study of T cell changes during pregnancy in multiple sclerosis. CDR3 length: 17 amino acids. Germline CDR1 and CDR2: SGHVS and FQNEAQ. V lost 7 bases, J lost 1 base, and 12 bases stayed unmatched. Some clones are missing from TCRdb's copy, which holds only in-frame ones; the method was immunoSEQ multiplex PCR. The data show approximately 89,000 clones, around 94% seen once. This chain joins TRBV7-8 and TRBJ2-5; 10 positions agree with TRBD2. The TCR was taken from a female donor with multiple sclerosis, enrolled in a pregnancy study. Sample: peripheral blood, taken in the third trimester of pregnancy. CDR3: CASTFPRSGRVQETQYF. CDR3 coding DNA: TGTGCCAGCACCTTTCCCCGCAGCGGGAGGGTCCAAGAGACCCAGTACTTC.